This T cell receptor (beta chain) originates from a study of a mutant IDH1 vaccine in newly diagnosed glioma. Study at large: The initiation of vaccination occurred 4-6 weeks after radiotherapy alone, or with temozolomide cycles. Prior therapy was radiotherapy, temozolomide, or both; most received both. In the visit schedule, V12 fell in week 35, while V13 fell in week 47.

The protocol was immunoSEQ multiplex PCR, while the TCRdb copy is restricted to in-frame clones and leaves out a portion. The sample has about 48,000 clones; 65% to 85% are singletons. As for this clone: The antigen is unknown.

As for time point: week 35, safety follow-up. Topical imiquimod was applied with each vaccine dose, which held 300 ug of mutant IDH1 20-mer peptide. The clonotype was recovered from a man aged 35 to 55 with glioma. The sequencing used PBMCs, collected from a glioma patient whose treatment included an IDH1 peptide vaccine.

CDR3 DNA sequence: TGTGCCAGCAGTGAACGGGGGGCAGGCAATCAGCCCCAGCATTTT. Translating it yields CASSERGAGNQPQHF. This sequence joins TRBV6-1 and TRBJ1-5, with D maybe TRBD1 (6 bases). The CDR3 is 15 residues long. Germline V gene sequence: CDR1 MNHNS, CDR2 SASEGT. Trimming took 2 bases from V and 2 from J, leaving 10 bases between them.